The sequence of this T cell receptor (beta chain) was determined in a study of PD-1 blockade in classical Hodgkin lymphoma. General study findings and limits: Anyone who began nivolumab under 1 year after ASCT was excluded. Complete responders possessed baseline diversity comparable to newly diagnosed patients.

Looked up from germline, CDR1 is SGHRS and CDR2 is YFSETQ. The CDR3 has 15 residues. With V trimmed by 2 bases and J by 2 bases, 7 bases remained unmatched. Following autologous stem cell transplantation, relapse occurred in every patient, and exposure to brentuximab vedotin varied. Data came from immunoSEQ multiplex PCR; TCRdb stores just in-frame clones and leaves some out. The sample includes some 50,000 clones, about three quarters seen only once; the top ten take about 11%. A word on this clone: What it recognizes is unknown.

V and J are TRBV5-1 and TRBJ2-7; 7 bases are a match to TRBD1. Here the sequenced sample was peripheral blood mononuclear cells (PBMCs), taken at baseline. The clonotype comes from a human donor with classical Hodgkin lymphoma. CDR3 loop: CASSLMPGQTYEQYF. Here the CDR3 DNA reads TGCGCCAGCAGCTTAATGCCGGGACAGACCTACGAGCAGTACTTC.